This T cell receptor (beta chain) was recovered during a study of T cell responses to AZD1222 COVID-19 vaccine. Germline loops: CDR1 LGHNA, CDR2 YNFKEQ. This CDR3 region has 15 residues. Deletions cut 0 bases from V and 4 bases from J, with 10 bases between. A word on this clone: Its target is not known.

Using immunoSEQ multiplex PCR, the repertoire was profiled, and TCRdb retains in-frame clones only, with some absent. The sample holds more than 85,000 clones, around 90% seen once. Study outcomes and limitations: Repertoire sampling was restricted to post-peak T cell response timepoints. Spike as a whole was targeted by vaccine-associated CD4 TCRs, dominant at 160-218 and 743-854. Only six individuals given AZD1222 were seropositive at baseline. The study reported that nearly half of spike-specific TCRs target unmutated variant regions.

This chain connects TRBV4-2 to TRBJ1-5; no definite D call. The sequence derives from an adult in good health. Sequencing used peripheral blood, obtained on day 0 of AZD1222 vaccination. CDR3 protein: CASSQEGQANQPQHF. In nucleotides, the CDR3 is TGTGCCAGCAGCCAAGAAGGCCAGGCAAATCAGCCCCAGCATTTT.